A single sample is the source of the 26 T cell receptor beta chains below, sequenced in a study of OX40 agonist ivuxolimab in advanced cancers. Using immunoSEQ multiplex PCR, the repertoire was profiled, and TCRdb retains in-frame clones only, with some absent. The repertoire holds over 95,000 clones, with around 90% as singletons. The sequences come from CD4+ or CD8+ T cells sorted from blood, collected in a trial of the OX40 agonist ivuxolimab. Receptors were obtained from an adult with an advanced solid tumor such as melanoma, head and neck, liver or kidney cancer.

This clone was observed once. The chain employs TRBV5-8 and TRBJ2-1, with 11 bases matching TRBD2. J was trimmed by 4 bases and V by 3 bases; bases with no gene match: 3. Germline CDR1 and CDR2: SGHTS and YDEGEE. The CDR3 is 15 amino acids. The CDR3 protein is CASSSSGGSYNEQFF. In nucleotides, the CDR3 is TGTGCCAGCAGCTCTAGCGGGGGGAGTTACAATGAGCAGTTCTTC.

The chain links TRBV2 to TRBJ1-1; maybe TRBD1 (5 bases). V was clipped by 3 bases and J by 8 bases, with 7 bases between them. The V gene's germline CDR1 is SNHLY and CDR2 FYNNEI. There are 11 residues in the CDR3. The CDR3 DNA follows: TGTGCCAGCAGTGACAGGGTCGAAGCTTTCTTT. This translates into CASSDRVEAFF.

The V gene is TRBV18, the J gene TRBJ2-1; 7 bases match TRBD1. CDR1 is KGHSH, CDR2 LQKENI, per germline. Unmatched junction bases numbered 11, after V lost 5 bases and J lost 10 bases. The CDR3 totals 14 residues. In nucleotides, the CDR3 is TGTGCCAGCTCAACCGGAGACAGGGTACGGGAGCAGTTCTTC. This encodes CASSTGDRVREQFF. Combining the CDR3 with reference TRBV18 and TRBJ2-1 gives the whole variable domain NAGVMQNPRHLVRRRGQEARLRCSPMKGHSHVYWYRQLPEEGLKFMVYLQKENIIDESGMPKERFSAEFPKEGPSILRIQQVVRGDSAAYFCASSTGDRVREQFFGPGTRLTVL.

This rearrangement joins TRBV7-2 to TRBJ2-7; 9 nucleotides agree with TRBD2. The CDR3 contains 14 residues. Germline-derived CDR1 and CDR2 are SGHTA and FQGNSA. V was pared by 5 bases and J by 4 bases, with 6 bases of the junction left unmatched. CDR3 in amino acids: CASSRPGLAYEQYF. The CDR3 nucleotides are TGTGCCAGCAGCAGACCGGGACTAGCTTACGAGCAGTACTTC. The complete variable domain, with remaining parts taken from reference TRBV7-2 and TRBJ2-7, reads GAGVSQSPSNKVTEKGKDVELRCDPISGHTALYWYRQSLGQGLEFLIYFQGNSAPDKSGLPSDRFSAERTGGSVSTLTIQRTQQEDSAVYLCASSRPGLAYEQYFGPGTRLTVT.

The rearrangement joins TRBV7-9 to TRBJ1-6; possible D gene TRBD1, 5 bases. The CDR3 consists of 12 residues. V shed 6 bases and J shed 10 bases, with 10 bases lying between them. CDR1 SEHNR and CDR2 FQNEAQ come from the germline V gene (reference sequence). CDR3 protein: CASRGENSPLHF. The CDR3 bases are TGTGCCAGCAGAGGGGAGAACTCACCCCTCCACTTT.

The gene calls are TRBV18 and TRBJ1-1; D may be TRBD1 (5 bases). Germline lookup yields CDR1 KGHSH and CDR2 LQKENI. The CDR3 length is 11 residues. V was shortened by 2 bases and J by 7 bases, with 5 bases between the two germline ends. CDR3 sequence: CASSPDSEAFF. DNA of the CDR3: TGTGCCAGCTCACCAGACAGTGAAGCTTTCTTT.

The DNA for the CDR3 is TGTGCCAGCAACCTAGGGGGGGCCGGGGGAGAGCAGTACTTC. Protein sequence: CASNLGGAGGEQYF. This chain connects TRBV28 to TRBJ2-7; the D gene is possibly TRBD2 (7 bases). The CDR3 runs 14 residues. Per the germline V gene, CDR1 is MDHEN and CDR2 is SYDVKM. V was clipped by 7 bases and J by 7 bases, with 20 bases between them. Complete variable domain (other parts from reference TRBV28 and TRBJ2-7): DVKVTQSSRYLVKRTGEKVFLECVQDMDHENMFWYRQDPGLGLRLIYFSYDVKMKEKGDIPEGYSVSREKKERFSLILESASTNQTSMYLCASNLGGAGGEQYFGPGTRLTVT.

V and J are TRBV11-2 and TRBJ2-1; the D gene is possibly TRBD2 (6 bases). The CDR3 covers 16 residues. V shed 1 base and J shed 0 bases, with 10 bases lying between them. Per germline, CDR1 SGHAT and CDR2 FQNNGV. The DNA for the CDR3 is TGTGCCAGCAGCTTAGGGTCCGGGAGCTCCTACAATGAGCAGTTCTTC. Translating gives CASSLGSGSSYNEQFF.

The chain is built from TRBV7-2 and TRBJ2-5, with D uncertain. The germline gives CDR1 SGHTA, CDR2 FQGNSA. V was cut by 2 bases and J by 5 bases, with 12 bases left in between. This CDR3 comprises 14 residues. The CDR3 loop reads CASSLNQIGETQYF. In DNA form, the CDR3 reads TGTGCCAGCAGCTTAAACCAAATCGGGGAGACCCAGTACTTC. The full variable domain, with the rest looked up from reference TRBV7-2 and TRBJ2-5, is GAGVSQSPSNKVTEKGKDVELRCDPISGHTALYWYRQSLGQGLEFLIYFQGNSAPDKSGLPSDRFSAERTGGSVSTLTIQRTQQEDSAVYLCASSLNQIGETQYFGPGTRLLVL.

In this sample, this clone turned up once. The chain couples TRBV30 to TRBJ2-5, with TRBD1 as a possible D gene (6 bases). In germline, CDR1 is GTSNPN, CDR2 SVGIG (reference sequence). The CDR3 spans 17 residues. The V end lost 5 bases, the J end lost 2 bases, and 24 bases lay between the germline ends. The CDR3 region is CAWGRGTGTNWQETQYF. CDR3 coding DNA: TGTGCCTGGGGGAGAGGAACAGGGACGAATTGGCAAGAGACCCAGTACTTC.

The chain combines TRBV28 with TRBJ1-2; 11 bases match TRBD1. V gave up 6 bases and J gave up 4 bases; unmatched junction bases: 4. Germline assignment: CDR1 MDHEN and CDR2 SYDVKM. CDR3 length equals 14 residues. In DNA form, the CDR3 reads TGTGCCAGCAGGCCGGGACAGGGGGTCTATGGCTACACCTTC. Residues: CASRPGQGVYGYTF.

This chain links TRBV4-3 with TRBJ2-3; D unclear. Trimming cost V 1 base and J 1 base, with 6 bases left between them. Germline CDR1 reads LGHNA; CDR2 reads YSLEER. The CDR3 is 14 amino acids. Written as DNA, the CDR3 is TGCGCCAGCAGCCAAGCCCCCCGCACAGATACGCAGTATTTT. This codes for CASSQAPRTDTQYF.

The chain combines TRBV5-5 with TRBJ2-2; D gene uncertain. The V gene's germline CDR1 is SGHKS and CDR2 YYEKEE (reference sequence). The CDR3 loop spans 15 amino acids. Deletions cut 0 bases from V and 7 bases from J, with 13 bases between. CDR3 nucleotides: TGTGCCAGCAGCTTGGCCGTACCACTCCTCGGGGAGCTGTTTTTT. Residues: CASSLAVPLLGELFF.

This sequence joins TRBV5-4 and TRBJ2-7, with D possibly TRBD2 on 5 matching bases. Germline CDR1 SGHNT, CDR2 YYREEE (reference sequence). V was shortened by 5 bases and J by 3 bases, with 18 bases between the two germline ends. The CDR3 contains 15 residues. In nucleotides, the CDR3 is TGTGCCAGCAGTCCCACCGTCACGGGGAGCTACGAGCAGTACTTC. Its translation is CASSPTVTGSYEQYF.

The chain carries TRBV7-9 and TRBJ2-7, with D possibly matching TRBD1 (6 bases). The CDR3 runs 14 residues. Germline CDR1 is SEHNR and CDR2 is FQNEAQ (reference sequence). Trimming left V 0 bases short and J 7 bases short, with 13 bases between. CDR3 DNA: TGTGCCAGCAGCTTAGCCAGGGGCGATGGGGAGCAGTACTTC. Amino acid sequence: CASSLARGDGEQYF.

In nucleotides, the CDR3 is TGTGCCAGCAGTGGGACAGGCGGGGGTGAAAAACTGTTTTTT. This sequence encodes CASSGTGGGEKLFF. The chain uses TRBV6-6 and TRBJ1-4; the match to TRBD1 covers 8 bases. V trimming: 5 bases; J trimming: 7 bases; junction bases outside the gene matches: 6. Germline-derived CDR1 and CDR2 are MNHNY and SVGAGI (reference sequence). The CDR3 is made up of 14 amino acids.

This rearrangement joins TRBV4-1 to TRBJ2-6; D gene ambiguous. V dropped 4 bases and J dropped 0 bases, with 16 bases sitting between them. CDR3 length: 18 amino acids. Germline V gives CDR1 MGHRA, CDR2 YSYEKL. CDR3: CASSPSEPLSSGANVLTF. The CDR3 coding sequence is TGCGCCAGCAGCCCATCCGAGCCCTTAAGCTCTGGGGCCAACGTCCTGACTTTC.

The J gene is TRBJ2-1, the V gene TRBV5-1, with 12 bases aligning to TRBD1. In germline, CDR1 is SGHRS, CDR2 YFSETQ. The V and J ends lost 3 bases and 6 bases, in that order; junction bases with no gene match: 1. The CDR3 is 14 amino acids. CDR3 sequence: CASSSGQGANEQFF. As DNA, the CDR3 is TGCGCCAGCAGCTCGGGACAGGGGGCCAATGAGCAGTTCTTC.

This clone was counted a single time. This rearrangement joins TRBV29-1 to TRBJ2-5; 12 bases are a match to TRBD1. The germline V gene encodes CDR1 SQVTM and CDR2 ANQGSEA. Germline trimming cut 3 bases from V and 3 bases from J; bases unmatched to any gene: 5. This CDR3 comprises 15 residues. The CDR3 nucleotides read TGCAGCGTTGACGAGGGACAGGGGGCGGAAGAGACCCAGTACTTC. Its protein is CSVDEGQGAEETQYF.

The chain is built from TRBV28 and TRBJ2-3, with 10 bases that match TRBD2. V trimming: 6 bases; J trimming: 3 bases; junction bases outside the gene matches: 3. Per germline, CDR1 MDHEN and CDR2 SYDVKM. This CDR3 has 14 amino acids. Here the CDR3 DNA reads TGTGCCAGCAGCCCTAGCGGGGGTACAGATACGCAGTATTTT. Translating gives CASSPSGGTDTQYF.

This clone has just one count. The rearrangement uses TRBV6-4 and TRBJ1-2; 8 bases are shared with TRBD1. The junction had 3 bases not matched to a gene; V was cut back by 5 bases and J by 4 bases. Per germline, CDR1 MRHNA and CDR2 SNTAGT. The CDR3 has 13 residues. The CDR3 loop is CASSWDRRYGYTF. In DNA form, the CDR3 reads TGTGCCAGCAGTTGGGACAGGCGCTATGGCTACACCTTC.

The chain links TRBV6-1 to TRBJ2-1, with 9 bases fitting TRBD2. After removal of 2 bases from V and 5 bases from J, the junction contained 10 bases not matched to a gene. The CDR3 contains 17 residues. Germline CDR1 MNHNS, CDR2 SASEGT. The CDR3 reads CASSELLNAGGHNEQFF. CDR3 sequence (DNA): TGTGCCAGCAGTGAACTTCTTAATGCGGGGGGGCACAATGAGCAGTTCTTC.

The rearrangement uses TRBV5-1 and TRBJ2-3; 10 positions agree with TRBD2. With V trimmed by 4 bases and J by 5 bases, 13 bases remained unmatched. Germline-derived CDR1 and CDR2 are SGHRS and YFSETQ. This CDR3 is 17 amino acids long. CDR3 bases: TGCGCCAGCAGCGCAGCGATAAGGACTAGCGGTGGAGATACGCAGTATTTT. Residues: CASSAAIRTSGGDTQYF.

This rearrangement joins TRBV30 to TRBJ1-1; D may be TRBD1 (5 bases). This CDR3 contains 13 residues. Per germline, CDR1 GTSNPN and CDR2 SVGIG (reference sequence). V gave up 3 bases and J gave up 0 bases, with 8 bases separating them. DNA of the CDR3: TGTGCCTGGAGCCAGGGTCTGAACACTGAAGCTTTCTTT. Translating gives CAWSQGLNTEAFF.

This clone was detected only a few times. The rearrangement uses TRBV5-1 and TRBJ1-1; D may be TRBD1 (5 bases). The CDR3 covers 14 residues. In germline, CDR1 is SGHRS, CDR2 YFSETQ. Trimming removed 3 bases from V and 0 bases from J, with 9 bases in between. In DNA, the CDR3 is TGCGCCAGCAGCTCCCAGGGTCTGAACACTGAAGCTTTCTTT. It codes for CASSSQGLNTEAFF.

This rearrangement joins TRBV6-5 to TRBJ1-3; the D gene is possibly TRBD1 (5 bases). The CDR3 loop spans 14 amino acids. Per the germline V gene, CDR1 is MNHEY and CDR2 is SVGAGI. V gave up 1 base and J gave up 3 bases, with 7 bases separating them. Written as DNA, the CDR3 is TGTGCCAGCAGTTACTGGCAGGGTGGAAACACCATATATTTT. Protein: CASSYWQGGNTIYF.